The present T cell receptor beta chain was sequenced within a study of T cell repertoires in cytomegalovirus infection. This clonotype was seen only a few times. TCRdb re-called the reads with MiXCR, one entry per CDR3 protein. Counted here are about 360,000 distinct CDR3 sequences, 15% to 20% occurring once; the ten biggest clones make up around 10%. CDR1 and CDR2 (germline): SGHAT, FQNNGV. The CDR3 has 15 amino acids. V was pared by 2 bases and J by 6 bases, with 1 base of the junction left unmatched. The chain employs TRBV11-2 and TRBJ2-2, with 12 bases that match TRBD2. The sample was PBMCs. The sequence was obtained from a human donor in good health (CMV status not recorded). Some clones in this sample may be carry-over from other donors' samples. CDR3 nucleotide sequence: TGTGCCAGCAGCTTAACTAGCGGGGGGCCCGGGGAGCTGTTTTTT. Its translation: CASSLTSGGPGELFF.